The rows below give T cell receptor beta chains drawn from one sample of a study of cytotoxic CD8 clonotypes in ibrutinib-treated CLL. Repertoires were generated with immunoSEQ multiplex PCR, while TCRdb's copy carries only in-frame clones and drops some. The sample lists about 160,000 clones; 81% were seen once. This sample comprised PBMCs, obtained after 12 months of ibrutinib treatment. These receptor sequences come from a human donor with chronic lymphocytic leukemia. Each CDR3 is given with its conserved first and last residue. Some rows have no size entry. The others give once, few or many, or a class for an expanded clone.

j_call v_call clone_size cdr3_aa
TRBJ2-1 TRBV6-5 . CASSSAGTESIEQFF
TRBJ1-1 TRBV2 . CASRRTGAGTEAFF
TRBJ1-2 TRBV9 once CASSVVDSPNYGYTF
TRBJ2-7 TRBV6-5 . CASSYSVSHYAYEQYF
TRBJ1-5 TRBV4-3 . CASSQQSSNQPQHF
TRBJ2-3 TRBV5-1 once CASSLMGTDTQYF
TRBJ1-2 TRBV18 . CASSPDSRTNYGYTF
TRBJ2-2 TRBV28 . CASSLTLAGAGELFF
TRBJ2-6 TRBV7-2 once CASSPSLGPSGANVLTF
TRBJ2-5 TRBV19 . CASSTQGSRQYF
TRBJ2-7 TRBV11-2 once CASSLGPGEQYF
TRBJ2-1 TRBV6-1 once CASAPIPGRGAEQFF
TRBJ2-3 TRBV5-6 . CASSLLSGSTSTDTQYF
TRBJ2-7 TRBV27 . CASSLRDRGRGEQYF
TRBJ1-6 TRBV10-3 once CAISPQSSYNSPLHF
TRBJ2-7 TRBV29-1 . CSVPGGRGYEQYF
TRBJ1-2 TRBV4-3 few CASSPGQGAGYGYTF
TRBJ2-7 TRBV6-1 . CASRGQGAYEQYF
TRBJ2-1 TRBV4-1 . CASSQGLAGGPSEQFF
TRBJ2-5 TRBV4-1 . CASSQERGQGALMETQYF
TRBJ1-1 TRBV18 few CASSPGGQGLGEAFF
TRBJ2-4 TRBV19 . CASSIPGREGAKNIQYF
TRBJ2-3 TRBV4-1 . CASSRLAGGVDTQYF
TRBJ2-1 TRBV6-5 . CASTTGHNEQFF
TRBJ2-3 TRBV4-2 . CASSPSRSGGGEDTQYF
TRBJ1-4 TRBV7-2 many CASSSSAGPNEKLFF
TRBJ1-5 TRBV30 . CAWSVGGIRPQHF
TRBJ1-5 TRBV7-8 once CASSLITQGQPQHF
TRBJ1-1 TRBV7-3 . CASASRGGTEAFF
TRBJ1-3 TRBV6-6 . CASSQGKNTIYF
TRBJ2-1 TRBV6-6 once CASSYSRDEQFF
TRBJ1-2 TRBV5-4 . CASSLGPGIYGYTF